The clone carrying this T cell receptor beta chain showed up just once. TCRdb analysed the RT-PCR reads with MiXCR anew, one entry per CDR3 protein. The data hold about 540,000 distinct CDR3 sequences, with approximately 20% observed a single time. This entry comes from a study of response to subunit inactivated influenza vaccine. In addition, the sample was reused for a study of T cells expressing NK-cell markers. That publication notes: Researchers built TCR beta cDNA using 5'RACE template switching with UMIs. It was sorted CD3+CD56+NKG2C+, CD3+CD56+NKG2C- and CD3+CD56-NKG2C+ T cells that supplied the TCR beta repertoires. Seven of the eight sequenced donors were classified as HCMV-seropositive, and one was classified as seronegative. The study found these clonotypes also leading the CD3+CD56-NKG2C+ fraction in a few donors. The HCMV specificity of the expanded NKG2C+ T cell clones stayed unresolved.

The TCR was taken from a man aged 45-65 years who received an inactivated influenza vaccine. The sample in question was CD4+ T cells sorted from PBMCs, obtained about 11 days after vaccination.

The CDR3 region has the DNA TGTGCCAGCAGCGGCACAGGGCAGGCAGAGTACTTC. Protein product: CASSGTGQAEYF. The chain combines TRBV2 with TRBJ2-7; weak D call: TRBD1 (6 bases). Trimming removed 6 bases from V and 11 bases from J, with 17 bases in between. This CDR3 has 12 residues. In germline, CDR1 is SNHLY, CDR2 FYNNEI.